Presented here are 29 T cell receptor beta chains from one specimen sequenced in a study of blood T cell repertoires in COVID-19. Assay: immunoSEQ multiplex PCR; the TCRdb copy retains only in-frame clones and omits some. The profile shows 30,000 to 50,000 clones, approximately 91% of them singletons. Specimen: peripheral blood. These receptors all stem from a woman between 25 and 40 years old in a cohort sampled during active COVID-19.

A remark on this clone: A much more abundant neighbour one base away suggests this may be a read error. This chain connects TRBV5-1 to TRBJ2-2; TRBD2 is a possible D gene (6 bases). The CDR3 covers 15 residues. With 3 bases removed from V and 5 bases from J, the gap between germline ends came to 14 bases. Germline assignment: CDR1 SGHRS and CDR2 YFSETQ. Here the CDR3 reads CASSWRTNLTGELFF. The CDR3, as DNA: TGCGCCAGCAGCTGGCGGACTAACCTAACCGGGGAGCTGTTTTTT.

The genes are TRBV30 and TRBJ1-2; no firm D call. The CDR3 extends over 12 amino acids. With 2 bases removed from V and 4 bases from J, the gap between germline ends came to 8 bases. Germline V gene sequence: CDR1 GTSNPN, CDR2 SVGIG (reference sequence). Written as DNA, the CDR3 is TGTGCCTGGAGTTCGCAGGCCTATGGCTACACCTTC. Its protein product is CAWSSQAYGYTF.

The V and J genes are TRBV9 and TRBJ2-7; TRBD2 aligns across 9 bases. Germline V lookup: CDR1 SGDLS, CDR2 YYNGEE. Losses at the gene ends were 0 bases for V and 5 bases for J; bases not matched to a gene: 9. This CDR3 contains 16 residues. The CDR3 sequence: CASSVDAGGLGHEQYF. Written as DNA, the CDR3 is TGTGCCAGCAGCGTAGATGCGGGAGGGCTCGGCCACGAGCAGTACTTC.

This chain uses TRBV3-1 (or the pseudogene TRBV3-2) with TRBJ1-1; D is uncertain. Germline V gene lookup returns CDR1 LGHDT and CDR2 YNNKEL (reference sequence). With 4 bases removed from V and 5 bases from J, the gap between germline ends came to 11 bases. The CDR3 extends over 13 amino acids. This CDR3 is CASSPDRGTEAFF. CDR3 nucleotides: TGTGCCAGCAGCCCGGACCGAGGGACTGAAGCTTTCTTT.

The CDR3 loop is CASSDGRGLGNTIYF. The CDR3 DNA reads as TGTGCCAGCAGTGACGGCAGGGGGCTAGGAAACACCATATATTTT. The genes are TRBV6-1 and TRBJ1-3; 8 positions match TRBD1. The junction had 5 bases not matched to a gene; V was cut back by 3 bases and J by 4 bases. This CDR3 contains 15 residues. Germline CDR1 is MNHNS and CDR2 is SASEGT.

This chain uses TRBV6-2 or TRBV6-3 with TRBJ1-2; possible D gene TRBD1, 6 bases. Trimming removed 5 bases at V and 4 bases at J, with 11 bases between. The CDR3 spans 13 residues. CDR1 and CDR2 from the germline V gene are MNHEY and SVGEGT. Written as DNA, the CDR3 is TGTGCCAGCAGTACCTGGACAGTCTATGGCTACACCTTC. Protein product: CASSTWTVYGYTF.

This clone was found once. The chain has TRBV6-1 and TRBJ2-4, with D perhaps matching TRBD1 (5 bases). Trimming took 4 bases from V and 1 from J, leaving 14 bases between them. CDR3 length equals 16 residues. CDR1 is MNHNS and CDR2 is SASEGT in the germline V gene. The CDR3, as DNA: TGTGCCAGCAGTGCTACAGGTGGGCTGGCCAAAAACATTCAGTACTTC. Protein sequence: CASSATGGLAKNIQYF.

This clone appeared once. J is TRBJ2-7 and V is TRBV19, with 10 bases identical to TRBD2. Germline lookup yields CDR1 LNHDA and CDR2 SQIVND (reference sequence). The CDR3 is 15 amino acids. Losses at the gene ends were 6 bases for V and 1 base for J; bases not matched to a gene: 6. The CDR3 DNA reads TGTGCCAGTAGAGTTGCAGCGGGAGGGTCCTACGAGCAGTACTTC. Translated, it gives CASRVAAGGSYEQYF.

DNA of the CDR3: TGTGCCTGGAGTGTACGAGGTAGCGAGCAGTACTTC. Translating gives CAWSVRGSEQYF. This sequence joins TRBV30 and TRBJ2-7; D is ambiguous. V dropped 0 bases and J dropped 6 bases, with 9 bases sitting between them. This CDR3 contains 12 residues. Germline assignment: CDR1 GTSNPN and CDR2 SVGIG (reference sequence).

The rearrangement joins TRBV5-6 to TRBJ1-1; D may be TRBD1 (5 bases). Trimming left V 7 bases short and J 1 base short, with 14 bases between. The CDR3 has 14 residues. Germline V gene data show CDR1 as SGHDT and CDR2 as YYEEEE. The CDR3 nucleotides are TGTGCCAGCGCCCCGGGGGGGTCGAACACTGAAGCTTTCTTT. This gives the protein CASAPGGSNTEAFF.

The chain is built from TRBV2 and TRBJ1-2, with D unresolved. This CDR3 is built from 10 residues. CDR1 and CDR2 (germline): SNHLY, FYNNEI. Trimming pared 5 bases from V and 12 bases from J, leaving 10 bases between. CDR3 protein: CASSSDSDTF. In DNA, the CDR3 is TGTGCCAGCAGTTCAGACTCCGACACCTTC.

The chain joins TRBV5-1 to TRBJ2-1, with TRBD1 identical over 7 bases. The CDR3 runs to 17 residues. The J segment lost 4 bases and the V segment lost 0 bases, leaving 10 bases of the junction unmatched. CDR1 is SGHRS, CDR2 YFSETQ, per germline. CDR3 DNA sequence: TGCGCCAGCAGCTTGGGAGGGCCAGGGGGTAGATACAATGAGCAGTTCTTC. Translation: CASSLGGPGGRYNEQFF. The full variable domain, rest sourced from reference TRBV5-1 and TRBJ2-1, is KAGVTQTPRYLIKTRGQQVTLSCSPISGHRSVSWYQQTPGQGLQFLFEYFSETQRNKGNFPGRFSGRQFSNSRSEMNVSTLELGDSALYLCASSLGGPGGRYNEQFFGPGTRLTVL.

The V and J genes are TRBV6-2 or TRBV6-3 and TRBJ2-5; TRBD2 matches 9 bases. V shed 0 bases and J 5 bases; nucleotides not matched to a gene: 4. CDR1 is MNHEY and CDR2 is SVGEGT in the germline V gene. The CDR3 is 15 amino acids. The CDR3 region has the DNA TGTGCCAGCAGTTACTCCGGACTAGCGCTGGAGACCCAGTACTTC. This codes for CASSYSGLALETQYF.

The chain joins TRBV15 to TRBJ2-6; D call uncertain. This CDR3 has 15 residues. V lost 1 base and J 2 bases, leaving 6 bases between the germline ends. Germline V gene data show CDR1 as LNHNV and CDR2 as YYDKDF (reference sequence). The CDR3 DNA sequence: TGTGCCACCAGCAGAGTTAGTGCTGGGGCCAACGTCCTGACTTTC. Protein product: CATSRVSAGANVLTF.

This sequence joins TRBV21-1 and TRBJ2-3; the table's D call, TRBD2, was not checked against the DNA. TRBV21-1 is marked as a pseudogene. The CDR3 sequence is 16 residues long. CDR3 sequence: CASSVGSPKNTDTQYF. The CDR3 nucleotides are TGTGCCAGCAGCGTTGGGAGTCCCAAGAACACAGATACGCAGTATTTT.

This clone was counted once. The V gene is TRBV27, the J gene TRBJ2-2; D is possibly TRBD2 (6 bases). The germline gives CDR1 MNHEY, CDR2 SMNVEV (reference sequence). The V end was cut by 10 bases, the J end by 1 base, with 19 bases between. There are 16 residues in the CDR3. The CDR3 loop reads CANPHTEGGNTGELFF. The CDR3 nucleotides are TGTGCCAACCCTCACACGGAGGGAGGGAACACCGGGGAGCTGTTTTTT.

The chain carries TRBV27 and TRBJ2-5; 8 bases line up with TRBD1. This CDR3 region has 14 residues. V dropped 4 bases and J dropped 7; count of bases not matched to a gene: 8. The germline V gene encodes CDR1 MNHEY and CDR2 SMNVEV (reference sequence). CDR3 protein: CASSWGGQGGTQYF. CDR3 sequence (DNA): TGTGCCAGCAGTTGGGGTGGACAGGGAGGGACCCAGTACTTC.

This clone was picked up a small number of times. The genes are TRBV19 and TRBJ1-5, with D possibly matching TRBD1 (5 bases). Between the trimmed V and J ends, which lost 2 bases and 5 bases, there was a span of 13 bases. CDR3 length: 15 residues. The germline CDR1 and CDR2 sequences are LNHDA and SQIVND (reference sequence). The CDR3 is CASSIPAGQHQPQHF. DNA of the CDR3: TGTGCCAGTAGTATACCGGCAGGGCAACATCAGCCCCAGCATTTT.

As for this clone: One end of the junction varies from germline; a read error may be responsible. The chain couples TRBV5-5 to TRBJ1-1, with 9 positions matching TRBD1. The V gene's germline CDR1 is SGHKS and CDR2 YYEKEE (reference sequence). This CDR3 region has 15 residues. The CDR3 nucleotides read TGTGCCAGCAGATTGGACAGGGGTGTGAACACTGAAGCTTTCTTT. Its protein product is CASRLDRGVNTEAFF.

CDR3 protein: CASSEGLAGGRNEQYF. The DNA for the CDR3 is TGTGCCAGCAGTGAGGGACTAGCGGGAGGGCGGAACGAGCAGTACTTC. The chain carries TRBV28 and TRBJ2-7, with 16 bases matching TRBD2. The junction had 6 bases not matched to a gene; V was cut back by 5 bases and J by 5 bases. Germline V gives CDR1 MDHEN, CDR2 SYDVKM. The CDR3 length is 16 residues. The variable domain in full, completed from reference TRBV28 and TRBJ2-7, reads DVKVTQSSRYLVKRTGEKVFLECVQDMDHENMFWYRQDPGLGLRLIYFSYDVKMKEKGDIPEGYSVSREKKERFSLILESASTNQTSMYLCASSEGLAGGRNEQYFGPGTRLTVT.

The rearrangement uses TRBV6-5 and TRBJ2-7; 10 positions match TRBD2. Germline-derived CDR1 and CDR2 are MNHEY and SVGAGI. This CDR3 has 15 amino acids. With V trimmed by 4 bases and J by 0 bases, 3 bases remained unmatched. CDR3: CASSSRTSGSYEQYF. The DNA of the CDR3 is TGTGCCAGCAGTTCCAGGACTAGCGGCTCCTACGAGCAGTACTTC.

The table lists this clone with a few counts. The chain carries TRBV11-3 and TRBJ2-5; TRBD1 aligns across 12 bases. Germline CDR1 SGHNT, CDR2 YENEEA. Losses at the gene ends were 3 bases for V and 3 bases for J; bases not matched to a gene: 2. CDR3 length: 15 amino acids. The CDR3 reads CASSFGTGGEETQYF. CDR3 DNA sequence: TGTGCCAGCAGCTTCGGGACAGGGGGCGAAGAGACCCAGTACTTC. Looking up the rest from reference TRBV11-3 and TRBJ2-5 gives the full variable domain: EAGVVQSPRYKIIEKKQPVAFWCNPISGHNTLYWYLQNLGQGPELLIRYENEEAVDDSQLPKDRFSAERLKGVDSTLKIQPAELGDSAVYLCASSFGTGGEETQYFGPGTRLLVL.

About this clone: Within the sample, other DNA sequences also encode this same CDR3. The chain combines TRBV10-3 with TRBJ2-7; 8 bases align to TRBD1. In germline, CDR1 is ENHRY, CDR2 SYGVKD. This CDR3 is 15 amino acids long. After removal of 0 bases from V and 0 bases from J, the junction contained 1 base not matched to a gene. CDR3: CAISESDRGSYEQYF. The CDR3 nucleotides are TGTGCCATCAGTGAGTCAGACAGGGGCTCCTACGAGCAGTACTTC.

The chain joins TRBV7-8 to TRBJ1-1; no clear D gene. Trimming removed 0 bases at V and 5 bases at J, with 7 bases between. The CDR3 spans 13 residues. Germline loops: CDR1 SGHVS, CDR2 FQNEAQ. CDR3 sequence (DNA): TGTGCCAGCAGCTTAGCCGGGGTAACTGAAGCTTTCTTT. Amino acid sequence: CASSLAGVTEAFF.

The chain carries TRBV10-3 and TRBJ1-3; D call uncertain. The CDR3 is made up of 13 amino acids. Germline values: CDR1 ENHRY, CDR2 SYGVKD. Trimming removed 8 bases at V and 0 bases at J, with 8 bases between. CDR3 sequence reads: CAIGPVSGNTIYF. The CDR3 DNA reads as TGTGCCATCGGGCCAGTCTCTGGAAACACCATATATTTT.

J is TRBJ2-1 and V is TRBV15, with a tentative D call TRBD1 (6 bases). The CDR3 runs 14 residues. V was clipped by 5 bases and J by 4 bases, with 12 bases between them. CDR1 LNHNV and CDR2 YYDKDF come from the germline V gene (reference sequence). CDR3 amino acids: CATSGTGTYNEQFF. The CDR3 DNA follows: TGTGCCACCAGCGGTACAGGGACATACAATGAGCAGTTCTTC.

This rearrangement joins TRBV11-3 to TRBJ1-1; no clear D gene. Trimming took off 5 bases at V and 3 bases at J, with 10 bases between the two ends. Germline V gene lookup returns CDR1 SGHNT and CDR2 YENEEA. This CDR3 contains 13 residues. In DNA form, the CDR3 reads TGTGCCAGCAGCCGGGAGAGGTACACTGAAGCTTTCTTT. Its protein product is CASSRERYTEAFF.

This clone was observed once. As DNA, the CDR3 is TGTGCCAGCAGTTTACGGTTAGGGACAGAAAACATTCAGTACTTC. As protein: CASSLRLGTENIQYF. The chain recombines TRBV28 with TRBJ2-4; 7 nucleotides align to TRBD1. CDR3 size: 15 residues. V was clipped by 2 bases and J by 5 bases; unmatched bases: 6. CDR1 is MDHEN, CDR2 SYDVKM, per germline. Complete variable domain (other parts from reference TRBV28 and TRBJ2-4): DVKVTQSSRYLVKRTGEKVFLECVQDMDHENMFWYRQDPGLGLRLIYFSYDVKMKEKGDIPEGYSVSREKKERFSLILESASTNQTSMYLCASSLRLGTENIQYFGAGTRLSVL.

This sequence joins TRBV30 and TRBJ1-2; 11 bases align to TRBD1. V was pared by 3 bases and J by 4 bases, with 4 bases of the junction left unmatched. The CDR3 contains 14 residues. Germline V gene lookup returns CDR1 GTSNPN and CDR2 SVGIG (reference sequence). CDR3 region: CAWRDRGLSYGYTF. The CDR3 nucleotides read TGTGCCTGGAGGGACAGGGGGCTAAGCTATGGCTACACCTTC.